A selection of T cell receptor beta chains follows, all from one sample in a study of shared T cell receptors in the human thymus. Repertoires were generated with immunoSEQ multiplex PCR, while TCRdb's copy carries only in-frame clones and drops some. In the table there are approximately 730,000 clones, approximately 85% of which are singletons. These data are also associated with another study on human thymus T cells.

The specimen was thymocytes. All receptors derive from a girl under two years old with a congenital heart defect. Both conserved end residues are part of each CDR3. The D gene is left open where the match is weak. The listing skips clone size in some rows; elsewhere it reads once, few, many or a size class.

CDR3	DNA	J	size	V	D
CASSPGLAGGRETQYF	TGCGCCAGCAGCCCCGGACTAGCGGGGGGGCGGGAGACCCAGTACTTC	TRBJ2-5	.	TRBV5-1	TRBD2
CASSPAGTLGKAFF	TGTGCCAGCTCACCGGCCGGAACACTCGGGAAAGCTTTCTTT	TRBJ1-1	once	TRBV18	.
CASNQIQGSYNSPLHF	TGCGCCAGCAACCAAATCCAGGGTTCCTATAATTCCCCCCTCCACTTT	TRBJ1-6	.	TRBV10-2	.
CASTLGPRQGRTDTQYF	TGTGCCAGCACCCTGGGGCCCAGACAGGGGCGCACAGATACGCAGTATTTT	TRBJ2-3	.	TRBV28	TRBD1
CASSEESGTEESNTEAFF	TGTGCCAGTAGCGAAGAATCCGGGACAGAAGAATCGAACACTGAAGCTTTCTTT	TRBJ1-1	.	TRBV19	TRBD1
CASSPTAGTGVRKGTF	TGCGCCAGCAGCCCCACGGCCGGGACAGGGGTGAGGAAGGGCACCTTC	TRBJ1-2	.	TRBV5-1	TRBD1
CSATSSYEQYF	TGCAGTGCTACTTCGTCCTACGAGCAGTACTTC	TRBJ2-7	once	TRBV20-1	.
CASNPTGPSYEQYF	TGTGCCAGCAACCCGACAGGGCCCTCCTACGAGCAGTACTTC	TRBJ2-7	.	TRBV6-5	TRBD1
CASGFRENTEAFF	TGTGCTAGTGGTTTCAGGGAGAACACTGAAGCTTTCTTT	TRBJ1-1	.	TRBV12-5	.
CASSLTPGQTTF	TGTGCCAGCAGCCTCACTCCGGGACAGACCACCTTC	TRBJ2-7	once	TRBV28	TRBD1
CASGTFGTGEGPVHGSEAFF	TGTGCTAGTGGTACCTTTGGGACAGGGGAGGGTCCTGTCCACGGAAGTGAAGCTTTCTTT	TRBJ1-1	few	TRBV12-5	TRBD1
CASSLSRSPGEQYF	TGTGCCAGCAGTTTATCTAGGTCTCCTGGCGAGCAGTACTTC	TRBJ2-7	.	TRBV6-5	.
CATSRALAGGETQYF	TGTGCCACCAGCAGAGCACTAGCGGGGGGGGAGACCCAGTACTTC	TRBJ2-5	.	TRBV15	TRBD2
CASTVGQLRGGGEAFF	TGTGCCAGTACCGTGGGGCAGCTCCGGGGGGGAGGCGAAGCTTTCTTT	TRBJ1-1	.	TRBV19	.
CASSFSRETQYF	TGTGCCAGCAGCTTTTCGAGGGAGACCCAGTACTTC	TRBJ2-5	.	TRBV7-6	.
CASSQDLSGAESYGYTF	TGTGCCAGCAGCCAAGATTTATCAGGGGCAGAGAGCTATGGCTACACCTTC	TRBJ1-2	.	TRBV4-2	.
CASSMWASYGYTF	TGTGCCAGTAGTATGTGGGCCTCGTATGGCTACACCTTC	TRBJ1-2	.	TRBV19	.